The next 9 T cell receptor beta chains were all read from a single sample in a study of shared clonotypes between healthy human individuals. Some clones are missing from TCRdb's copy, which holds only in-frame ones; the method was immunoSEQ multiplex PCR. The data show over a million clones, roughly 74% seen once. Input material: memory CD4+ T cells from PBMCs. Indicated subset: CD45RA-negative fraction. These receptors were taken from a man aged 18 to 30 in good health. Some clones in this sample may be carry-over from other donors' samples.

Here the CDR3 reads CASSVLAGLSYNEQFF. In DNA form, the CDR3 reads TGTGCCAGCAGCGTACTAGCGGGACTCTCCTACAATGAGCAGTTCTTC. This chain links TRBV9 with TRBJ2-1; TRBD2 matches 9 bases. CDR3 size: 16 residues. Trimming cost V 1 base and J 0 bases; bases outside gene matches: 2. The V gene's germline CDR1 is SGDLS and CDR2 YYNGEE.

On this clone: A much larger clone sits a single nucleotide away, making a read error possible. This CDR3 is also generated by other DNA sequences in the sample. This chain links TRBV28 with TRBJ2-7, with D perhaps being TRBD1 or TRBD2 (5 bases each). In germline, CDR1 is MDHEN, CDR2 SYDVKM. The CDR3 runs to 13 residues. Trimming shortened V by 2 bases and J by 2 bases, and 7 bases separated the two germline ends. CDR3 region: CASSLGGPYEQYF. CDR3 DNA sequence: TGTGCCAGCAGTTTAGGGGGTCCCTACGAGCAGTACTTC.

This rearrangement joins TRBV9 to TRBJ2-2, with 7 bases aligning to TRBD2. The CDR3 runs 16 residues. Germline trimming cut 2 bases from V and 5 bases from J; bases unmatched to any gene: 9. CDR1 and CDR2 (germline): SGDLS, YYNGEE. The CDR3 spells CASSVVGGRITGELFF. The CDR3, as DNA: TGTGCCAGCAGCGTCGTGGGGGGGAGGATAACCGGGGAGCTGTTTTTT.

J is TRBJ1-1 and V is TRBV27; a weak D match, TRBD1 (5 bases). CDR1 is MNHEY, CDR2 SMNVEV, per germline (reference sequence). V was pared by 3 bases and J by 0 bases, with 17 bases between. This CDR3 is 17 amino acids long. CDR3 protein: CASSFAAGLKMNTEAFF. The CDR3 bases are TGTGCCAGCAGTTTTGCCGCGGGACTCAAGATGAACACTGAAGCTTTCTTT.

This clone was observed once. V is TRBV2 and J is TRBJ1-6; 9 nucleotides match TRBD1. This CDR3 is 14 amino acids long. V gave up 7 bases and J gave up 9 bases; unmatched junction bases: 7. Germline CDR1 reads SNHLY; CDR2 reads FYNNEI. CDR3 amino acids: CASKVDRGPSPLHF. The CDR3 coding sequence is TGTGCCAGCAAGGTGGACAGGGGCCCTTCACCCCTCCACTTT.

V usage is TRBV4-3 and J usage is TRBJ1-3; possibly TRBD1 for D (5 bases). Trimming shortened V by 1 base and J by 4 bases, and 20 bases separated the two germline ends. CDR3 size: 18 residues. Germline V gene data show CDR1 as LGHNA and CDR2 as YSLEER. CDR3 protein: CASSQAPVVGVSGNTIYF. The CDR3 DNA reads TGCGCCAGCAGCCAAGCACCCGTAGTGGGGGTATCCGGAAACACCATATATTTT.

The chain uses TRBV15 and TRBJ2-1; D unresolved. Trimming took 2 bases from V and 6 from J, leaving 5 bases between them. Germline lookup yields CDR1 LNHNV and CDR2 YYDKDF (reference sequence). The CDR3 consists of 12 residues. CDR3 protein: CATSRFPNEQFF. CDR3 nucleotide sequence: TGTGCCACCAGCAGATTCCCCAATGAGCAGTTCTTC.

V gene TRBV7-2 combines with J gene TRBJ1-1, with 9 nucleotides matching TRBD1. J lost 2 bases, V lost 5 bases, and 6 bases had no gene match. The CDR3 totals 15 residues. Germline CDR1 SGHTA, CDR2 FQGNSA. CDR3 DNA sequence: TGTGCCAGCAGCCCACAGGACAGGGGAAACACTGAAGCTTTCTTT. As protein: CASSPQDRGNTEAFF.

The CDR3 DNA is TGTGCCACCAGCAGAGCTGGGGGCGCGAGGAACACTGAAGCTTTCTTT. It yields the protein CATSRAGGARNTEAFF. The chain couples TRBV15 to TRBJ1-1; D is possibly TRBD1 (6 bases). Trimming removed 1 base at V and 1 base at J, with 13 bases between. CDR1 and CDR2 from the germline V gene are LNHNV and YYDKDF (reference sequence). The CDR3 spans 16 residues.